The subject of this entry is one T cell receptor beta chain. TCRdb ran MiXCR on the 5' RACE reads and lists one entry per CDR3 protein. The sample lists about 890,000 distinct CDR3 sequences; approximately 13% were seen once. Each donor (without exception) was a healthy Caucasian. Trimming took 8 bases from V and 3 from J, leaving 13 bases between them. This CDR3 region has 14 residues. The germline V gene has CDR1 MGHRA and CDR2 YSYEKL. The data originate from a study of identical twins. These data are also associated with another study on yellow fever vaccine responses in identical twins. This second study notes: Twins reportedly showed a vaccine T cell response that seemed partly convergent and partly personalized.

The sequence was collected from a woman between 18 and 29 years old in good health. The chain recombines TRBV4-1 with TRBJ2-2, with D unresolved. The material sequenced was PBMCs. The CDR3 reads CASGRADDTGELFF. The CDR3 bases are TGCGCCAGCGGCCGGGCCGATGACACCGGGGAGCTGTTTTTT.